The 32 T cell receptor beta chains in this list originate from one sample, sequenced in a study of CXCR3-negative and CXCR3-positive naive CD8 T cells. Researchers prepared the TRB cDNA libraries using 5' RACE with UMI labels. TCRdb re-called the 5' RACE reads; every CDR3 protein appears as one record, without DNA. The sample totals around 81,000 distinct CDR3 sequences. Sequencing was performed on naive CXCR3- CD8+ T cells from blood. The subset is: CD45RO-CCR7+CD27+CD95- naive CD8+ T cells lacking CXCR3 (TNR3-). All receptors come from a human donor in good health. Some clones in this sample may be carry-over from other donors' samples.

The chain combines TRBV27 with TRBJ2-7. This CDR3 region has 15 residues. The germline CDR1 and CDR2 sequences are MNHEY and SMNVEV (reference sequence). The CDR3 loop is CASSPADGSSYEQYF.

The rearrangement joins TRBV29-1 to TRBJ2-1; TCRdb lists TRBD1, though no DNA is available to test this call. This CDR3 is built from 13 residues. Germline values: CDR1 SQVTM, CDR2 ANQGSEA. The CDR3 protein is CSAGLGSYNEQFF.

The rearrangement joins TRBV12-3 or TRBV12-4 to TRBJ2-1; TCRdb's D call of TRBD1 is untestable without DNA. The CDR3 is made up of 14 amino acids. The CDR3 is CASSRSDRDNEQFF.

The V and J genes are TRBV5-1 and TRBJ2-3; TCRdb names TRBD2, which stays unverified in the absence of DNA. The germline V gene has CDR1 SGHRS and CDR2 YFSETQ. This CDR3 is built from 17 residues. The CDR3 region is CASSLTTGAGVGDTQYF.

This CDR3 is CASSEYPVDTNTEAFF. The chain combines TRBV25-1 with TRBJ1-1. The CDR3 consists of 16 residues. Germline-derived CDR1 and CDR2 are MGHDK and SYGVNS.

The genes are TRBV5-1 and TRBJ2-5; TCRdb's D call of TRBD1 is untestable without DNA. Germline V gives CDR1 SGHRS, CDR2 YFSETQ. CDR3 length: 14 amino acids. CDR3 in amino acids: CASSLIQGAETQYF.

The chain links TRBV12-3 or TRBV12-4 to TRBJ2-5; lacking DNA, the TRBD1 call made by TCRdb goes unchecked. CDR3 length equals 15 residues. CDR3 amino acids: CASSPVGGLGETQYF.

J is TRBJ2-7 and V is TRBV5-1; with no DNA, the TCRdb D assignment of TRBD1 cannot be verified. Germline V CDR1 and CDR2: SGHRS, YFSETQ. There are 15 residues in the CDR3. CDR3 amino acids: CASSLGGQSSYEQYF.

The V gene is TRBV5-4, the J gene TRBJ2-5; the TCRdb call, TRBD1, lacks DNA for checking. Per germline, CDR1 SGHNT and CDR2 YYREEE (reference sequence). The length of the CDR3 is 15 residues. The CDR3 reads CASSLRGTTITIQYF.

The chain employs TRBV20-1 and TRBJ1-1. The germline V gene has CDR1 DFQATT and CDR2 SNEGSKA (reference sequence). CDR3 length equals 16 residues. CDR3: CSARASSGVMNTEAFF.

This chain uses TRBV7-2 with TRBJ2-3; TCRdb's assignment of TRBD2 cannot be checked, as there is no DNA. This CDR3 region has 17 residues. Germline CDR1 SGHTA, CDR2 FQGNSA. The CDR3: CASSLVFLAGITDTQYF.

The chain links TRBV12-3 or TRBV12-4 to TRBJ2-1. CDR3 length: 13 amino acids. CDR3 protein: CASSLNSYNEQFF.

The chain uses TRBV4-3 and TRBJ1-1; TCRdb selects TRBD1, and the lack of DNA leaves this call unchecked. From germline, CDR1 is LGHNA and CDR2 YSLEER. This CDR3 is built from 15 residues. The chain's CDR3 is CASSQESQGATEAFF.

The CDR3 loop reads CASSLGLAGSDTQYF. The rearrangement uses TRBV7-9 and TRBJ2-3; the D call of TRBD2 rests on TCRdb alone, since no DNA is present to check it. This CDR3 spans 15 amino acids. Germline V lookup: CDR1 SEHNR, CDR2 FQNEAQ (reference sequence). The variable domain in full, with the rest retrieved from reference TRBV7-9 and TRBJ2-3, is DTGVSQNPRHKITKRGQNVTFRCDPISEHNRLYWYRQTLGQGPEFLTYFQNEAQLEKSRLLSDRFSAERPKGSFSTLEIQRTEQGDSAMYLCASSLGLAGSDTQYFGPGTRLTVL.

This chain links TRBV29-1 with TRBJ2-2. The CDR3 runs to 12 residues. Germline V gene data show CDR1 as SQVTM and CDR2 as ANQGSEA. Here the CDR3 reads CSVALGTGELFF.

This chain links TRBV7-8 with TRBJ1-2; TCRdb lists TRBD1, though no DNA is available to test this call. The CDR3 runs 13 residues. Germline V gives CDR1 SGHVS, CDR2 FQNEAQ. CDR3 in amino acids: CASSLGADLDYTF. Using reference TRBV7-8 and TRBJ1-2 for the parts outside the CDR3, the full variable domain is GAGVSQSPRYKVAKRGQDVALRCDPISGHVSLFWYQQALGQGPEFLTYFQNEAQLDKSGLPSDRFFAERPEGSVSTLKIQRTQQEDSAVYLCASSLGADLDYTFGSGTRLTVV.

The V and J genes are TRBV12-3 or TRBV12-4 and TRBJ2-3; TCRdb outputs TRBD1, but without DNA this stays unchecked. There are 12 residues in the CDR3. CDR3 sequence: CASSSPRDTQYF.

This rearrangement joins TRBV7-9 to TRBJ2-5. Germline CDR1 is SEHNR and CDR2 is FQNEAQ (reference sequence). CDR3 size: 15 residues. The CDR3 here is CASSLGTYLEKTQYF. The variable domain in full, with the rest retrieved from reference TRBV7-9 and TRBJ2-5, is DTGVSQNPRHKITKRGQNVTFRCDPISEHNRLYWYRQTLGQGPEFLTYFQNEAQLEKSRLLSDRFSAERPKGSFSTLEIQRTEQGDSAMYLCASSLGTYLEKTQYFGPGTRLLVL.

The chain uses TRBV20-1 and TRBJ2-1; TCRdb's D call of TRBD2 is untestable without DNA. The CDR3 contains 16 residues. CDR1 and CDR2 from the germline V gene are DFQATT and SNEGSKA (reference sequence). CDR3 sequence: CSAGPGTSGRFDEQFF.

V gene TRBV7-3 combines with J gene TRBJ2-2; as DNA is missing, the TRBD1 call by TCRdb cannot be tested. CDR3 length equals 15 residues. The germline gives CDR1 SGHTA, CDR2 FQGTGA. CDR3 sequence reads: CASSLTRGPTGELFF.

The rearrangement links TRBV7-9 to TRBJ2-7; checking the TCRdb D call of TRBD1 is not possible without DNA. This CDR3 has 17 residues. The germline gives CDR1 SEHNR, CDR2 FQNEAQ (reference sequence). Here the CDR3 reads CASSLGPRAGASYEQYF.

The V and J genes are TRBV29-1 and TRBJ2-7; as DNA is missing, the TRBD1 call by TCRdb cannot be tested. Germline CDR1 is SQVTM and CDR2 is ANQGSEA. The CDR3 is made up of 12 amino acids. The CDR3 spells CSVEAGQGEQYF.

This chain uses TRBV9 with TRBJ2-7. Germline V gene lookup returns CDR1 SGDLS and CDR2 YYNGEE. This CDR3 is 14 amino acids long. CDR3 sequence reads: CASSVADITYEQYF.

The chain's CDR3 is CASSLTLGADTQYF. This rearrangement joins TRBV7-9 to TRBJ2-3; without DNA, the TCRdb call of TRBD1 cannot be checked. This CDR3 is built from 14 residues. Per germline, CDR1 SEHNR and CDR2 FQNEAQ (reference sequence).

This sequence joins TRBV12-3 or TRBV12-4 and TRBJ2-3; TCRdb designates TRBD2, a call that cannot be tested without DNA. This CDR3 comprises 15 residues. The CDR3 sequence is CASSLRVAGTDTQYF.

This sequence joins TRBV7-9 and TRBJ2-3. The CDR3 loop spans 12 amino acids. Germline V gives CDR1 SEHNR, CDR2 FQNEAQ (reference sequence). The chain's CDR3 is CASSNVEDTQYF.

The chain has TRBV29-1 and TRBJ2-3; the TCRdb D gene call, TRBD1, has no DNA to confirm it. The CDR3 totals 17 residues. The germline gives CDR1 SQVTM, CDR2 ANQGSEA. The CDR3: CSVEGGGRYSYTDTQYF.

This rearrangement joins TRBV7-9 to TRBJ2-1; as DNA is missing, the TRBD2 call by TCRdb cannot be tested. The germline gives CDR1 SEHNR, CDR2 FQNEAQ (reference sequence). The CDR3 consists of 13 residues. The CDR3 loop reads CASSPGPLDEQFF. Full variable domain (outside the CDR3, taken from reference TRBV7-9 and TRBJ2-1): DTGVSQNPRHKITKRGQNVTFRCDPISEHNRLYWYRQTLGQGPEFLTYFQNEAQLEKSRLLSDRFSAERPKGSFSTLEIQRTEQGDSAMYLCASSPGPLDEQFFGPGTRLTVL.

This chain joins TRBV21-1 and TRBJ1-2; TCRdb's D call, TRBD1, is unchecked because there is no DNA. TRBV21-1 is annotated as a pseudogene. This CDR3 has 17 amino acids. The CDR3 loop is CASSKCLRDNLDYGYTF.

The genes are TRBV7-6 and TRBJ2-7. Per the germline V gene, CDR1 is SGHVS and CDR2 is FNYEAQ. The CDR3 runs 15 residues. This CDR3 reads CASSLNLGGPYEQYF.

V and J are TRBV5-1 and TRBJ2-7. Germline values: CDR1 SGHRS, CDR2 YFSETQ. CDR3 size: 15 residues. CDR3: CASSPALGYSYEQYF.

The rearrangement links TRBV4-3 to TRBJ2-7. The V gene's germline CDR1 is LGHNA and CDR2 YSLEER. The CDR3 covers 15 residues. The CDR3 reads CASSQDVEGFYEQYF.